This T cell receptor beta chain was retrieved from a study of blood T cells in healthy people across ages. Sample-barcoded 5' priming and a J-beta primer mix drove a second PCR of roughly 7 to 11 cycles. Unique molecular identifiers of 12 random nucleotides labeled each cDNA. TCRdb passed the 5' RACE reads through MiXCR, listing each CDR3 protein once. The sample lists around 1,000,000 distinct CDR3 sequences; 20% to 25% were seen once. This clonotype was seen repeatedly, ten times or more. Roughly 9.8 milliliters of peripheral blood were drawn from each donor. V was clipped by 8 bases and J by 5 bases; unmatched bases: 7. CDR1 and CDR2 (germline): MNHEY, SVGEGT. This CDR3 spans 14 amino acids. These data were likewise used in another study, on T cells of mothers and their children.

This rearrangement joins TRBV6-2 or TRBV6-3 to TRBJ2-5; 11 bases fit TRBD2. This clonotype was obtained from a girl aged 2-9 years in good health. Source material: blood. Here the CDR3 DNA reads TGTGCCAGCCAGACTAGCGGGGAGGCGGAGACCCAGTACTTC. Translating gives CASQTSGEAETQYF.